This T cell receptor beta chain was recovered during a study of Tregs in tolerant kidney transplant recipients. Study-level findings and limits: Validation in larger populations is needed because few patients were studied.

Recipients received nonmyeloablative bone marrow transplants from related graft donors, with transient mixed chimerism. Data came from immunoSEQ multiplex PCR; TCRdb stores just in-frame clones and leaves some out. The sample consists of tens of thousands of clones, roughly nine tenths of them appearing once. In regard to this clone: Its antigen is not known.

Sample: CD4+ T cells from blood (PBMCs), taken 24 months after the transplant. The clonotype was recovered from a human patient who received a combined kidney and bone marrow transplant. The graft donor may be the source of some T cells.

The CDR3 DNA reads as TGTGCCACCGCAAGGGGGGGACCCCTTCGGGAAAACGAGCAGTACTTC. It is translated as CATARGGPLRENEQYF. This chain links TRBV10-3 with TRBJ2-7; D is possibly TRBD2 (7 bases). The CDR3 has 16 residues. CDR1 and CDR2 from the germline V gene are ENHRY and SYGVKD. Trimming pared 10 bases from V and 5 bases from J, leaving 27 bases between.